Sequencing of this T cell receptor beta chain was carried out in a study of T cell clones after liver transplantation. Study-level information: Tolerant meant at least one year fully off immunosuppression without liver enzymes above twice normal.

Notes on the study in general: Compared with third party-reactive sequences, donor-reactive ones declined more, independent of withdrawal success.

CDR3 length: 14 amino acids. Germline V CDR1 and CDR2: SGDLS, YYNGEE. The V gene lost 1 base and the J gene lost 4 bases, with 10 bases spanning the gap. The assay was immunoSEQ multiplex PCR, and TCRdb's table has in-frame clones only and misses some. This table has about 75,000 clones, around four fifths appearing once. On this clone itself: Its target is unknown.

This sample comprised CD4+ T cells from blood, obtained about 50 months after liver transplant. V gene TRBV9 combines with J gene TRBJ2-3; D not certain. This sequence was found in a human patient who received a liver transplant. Some T cells may have originated in the graft donor. The CDR3 spells CASSVTARADTQYF. DNA of the CDR3: TGTGCCAGCAGCGTAACGGCTAGGGCAGATACGCAGTATTTT. The complete variable domain, with remaining parts taken from reference TRBV9 and TRBJ2-3, reads DSGVTQTPKHLITATGQRVTLRCSPRSGDLSVYWYQQSLDQGLQFLIQYYNGEERAKGNILERFSAQQFPDLHSELNLSSLELGDSALYFCASSVTARADTQYFGPGTRLTVL.